This T cell receptor beta chain comes out of a study of blood T cell repertoires in COVID-19 (dated by TCRdb to the early 2020s). Regarding the study in general: Samples covering the acute and convalescent phases of COVID-19 were provided by collaborators in the United States, Italy and Spain. The material from the prospective study consisted of cDNA or gDNA derived from T cells, B-cell-depleted T cells, or PBMCs. Deeply sampled blood TCRbeta repertoires from subjects exposed to, actively infected with, or recovered from COVID-19 were included in the dataset. The repertoires were released in a freely available public database meant as a resource for research on the immune response to SARS-CoV-2. The samples were drawn from two sources: the first 160 participants of the ongoing ImmuneRACE study, and some 1,300 subjects contributed by 6 global collaborators. Sample metadata almost always included a de-identified subject ID, COVID-19 status, age in years and sex. HLA class I and class II types, where available, came from metadata supplied by the sample provider rather than from assay-based typing. The research as a whole found: Clinical and demographic metadata were provided uncurated, with the amount varying by source and participant.

A word on this clone: The antigen it recognizes is unknown. There are no base qualities to consult, and no much larger clone falls within one base.

CDR1 and CDR2, per the germline V gene, are SGHRS and YFSETQ. The CDR3 holds 13 amino acids from the cysteine to the phenylalanine. Of all the DNA, just the CDR3 is kept, 39 bases in frame from base 1. V lost 1 base and J lost 6 bases; the stretch between them is 10 bases long. TCRbeta CDR3 regions were amplified from genomic DNA by means of the immunoSEQ Assay, a bias-controlled multiplex PCR. As for the original processing: The number of nucleated cells in each sample was estimated by amplification of reference gene primers within the assay. To quantify the absolute abundance of each unique TCRbeta CDR3 rearrangement, sequence reads were collapsed and filtered. For each sample, productive Simpson clonality was calculated by taking the square root of Simpson's diversity index across productive rearrangements. As stored in TCRdb, this immuneACCESS dataset retains in-frame rearrangements with V and J assigned. A fraction of the clones does not appear; measured against another copy, unresolved V genes explain less than half of the discrepancy, and the remainder lacks a known reason. The V and J calls and clone size are taken from that table; D and trimming were inferred from the DNA. In this sample the table shows 300,000 or so clones, roughly 83% of which occur a single time. The top ten clonotypes cover around 1.6% of the sample.

Collaborating institutions collected whole blood in K2EDTA tubes following their own protocols. For TCRbeta analysis, collaborator samples were shipped as frozen whole blood, as isolated PBMCs, or as DNA extracted from either sample type. The clonotype comes from a woman aged 45 to 65 with acute or convalescent COVID-19. The chain employs TRBV5-1 and TRBJ1-2; tentative D gene TRBD1, with 5 bases matching. Sequencing was carried out using peripheral blood. The CDR3 protein: CASSLRQGDGYTF. The DNA is as follows: TGCGCCAGCAGCTTGCGGCAGGGCGATGGCTACACCTTC. The full variable domain, completed from the reference TRBV5-1 and TRBJ1-2 proteins outside the CDR3, reads KAGVTQTPRYLIKTRGQQVTLSCSPISGHRSVSWYQQTPGQGLQFLFEYFSETQRNKGNFPGRFSGRQFSNSRSEMNVSTLELGDSALYLCASSLRQGDGYTFGSGTRLTVV.